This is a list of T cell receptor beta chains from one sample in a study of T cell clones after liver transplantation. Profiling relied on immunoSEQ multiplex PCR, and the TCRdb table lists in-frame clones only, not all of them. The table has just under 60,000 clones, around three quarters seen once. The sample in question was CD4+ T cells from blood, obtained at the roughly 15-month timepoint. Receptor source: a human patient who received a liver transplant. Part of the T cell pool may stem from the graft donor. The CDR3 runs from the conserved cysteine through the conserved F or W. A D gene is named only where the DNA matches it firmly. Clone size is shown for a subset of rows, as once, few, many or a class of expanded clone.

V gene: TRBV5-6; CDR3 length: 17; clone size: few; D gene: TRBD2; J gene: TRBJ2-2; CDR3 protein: CASSYIGAGANTGELFF; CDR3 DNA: TGTGCCAGCAGCTATATAGGAGCGGGAGCGAACACCGGGGAGCTGTTTTTT
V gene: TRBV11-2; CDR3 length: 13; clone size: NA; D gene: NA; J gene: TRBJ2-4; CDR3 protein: CASSLERGGIQYF; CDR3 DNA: TGTGCCAGCAGCTTAGAGAGGGGTGGCATTCAGTACTTC
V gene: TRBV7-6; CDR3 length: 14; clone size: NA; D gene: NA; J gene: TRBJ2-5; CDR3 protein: CASSLELGQETQYF; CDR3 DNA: TGTGCCAGCAGCTTAGAGCTCGGTCAAGAGACCCAGTACTTC
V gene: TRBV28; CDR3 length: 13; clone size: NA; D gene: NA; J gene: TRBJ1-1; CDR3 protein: CASSFTGAPTAFF; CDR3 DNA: TGTGCCAGCAGTTTTACGGGGGCGCCAACAGCTTTCTTT
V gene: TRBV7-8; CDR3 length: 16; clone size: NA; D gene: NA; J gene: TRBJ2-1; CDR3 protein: CASSLVGGALYNEQFF; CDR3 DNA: TGTGCCAGCAGCTTAGTAGGGGGGGCATTATACAATGAGCAGTTCTTC
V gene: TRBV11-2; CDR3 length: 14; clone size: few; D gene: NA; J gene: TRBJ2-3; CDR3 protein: CASSVSGTTDTQYF; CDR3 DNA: TGTGCCAGCAGCGTGTCTGGTACCACAGATACGCAGTATTTT
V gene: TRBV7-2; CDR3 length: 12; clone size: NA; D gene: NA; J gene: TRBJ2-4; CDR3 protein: CASSRQENIQYF; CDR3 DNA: TGTGCCAGCAGCCGACAGGAAAACATTCAGTACTTC
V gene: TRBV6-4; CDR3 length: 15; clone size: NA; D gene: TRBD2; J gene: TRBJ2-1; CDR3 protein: CASSVTSGTYNEQFF; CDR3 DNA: TGTGCCAGCAGCGTGACTAGCGGTACCTACAATGAGCAGTTCTTC
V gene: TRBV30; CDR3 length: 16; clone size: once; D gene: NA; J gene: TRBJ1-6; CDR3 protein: CAWSMGGSSYNSPLHF; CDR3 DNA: TGTGCCTGGAGTATGGGGGGGAGCTCCTATAATTCACCCCTCCACTTT
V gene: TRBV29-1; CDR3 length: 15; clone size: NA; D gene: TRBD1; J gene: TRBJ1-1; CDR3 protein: CSVTGTVGWNTEAFF; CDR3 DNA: TGCAGCGTAACCGGGACAGTAGGGTGGAACACTGAAGCTTTCTTT
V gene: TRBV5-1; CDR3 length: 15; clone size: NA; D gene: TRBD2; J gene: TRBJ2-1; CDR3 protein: CASSSTGTSSNEQFF; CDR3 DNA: TGCGCCAGCAGCTCTACCGGGACTAGCTCCAATGAGCAGTTCTTC
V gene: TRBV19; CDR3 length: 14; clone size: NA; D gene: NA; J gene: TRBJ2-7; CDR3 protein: CASSIGSGRYEQYF; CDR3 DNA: TGTGCCAGTAGTATAGGATCGGGTCGCTACGAGCAGTACTTC
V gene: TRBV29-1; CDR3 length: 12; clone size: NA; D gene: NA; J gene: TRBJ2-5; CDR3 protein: CSVLKGSETQYF; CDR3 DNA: TGCAGCGTCCTCAAGGGTAGCGAGACCCAGTACTTC
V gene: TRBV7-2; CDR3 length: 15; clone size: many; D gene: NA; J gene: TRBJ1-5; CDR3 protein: CASSLDSGLHQPQHF; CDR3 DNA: TGTGCCAGCAGCTTAGATTCAGGGCTCCATCAGCCCCAGCATTTT
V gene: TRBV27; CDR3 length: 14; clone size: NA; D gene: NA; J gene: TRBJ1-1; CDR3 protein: CASSSTGAAFEAFF; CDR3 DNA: TGTGCCAGCAGTTCCACTGGGGCGGCATTCGAAGCTTTCTTT
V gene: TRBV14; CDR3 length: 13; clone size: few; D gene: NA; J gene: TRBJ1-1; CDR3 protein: CASSLSRQTEAFF; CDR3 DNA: TGTGCCAGCAGCTTGAGTCGACAAACTGAAGCTTTCTTT
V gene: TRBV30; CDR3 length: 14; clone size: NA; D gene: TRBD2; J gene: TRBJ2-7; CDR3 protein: CAWDRTSGAHEQYF; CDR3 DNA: TGTGCCTGGGACCGGACTAGCGGGGCCCACGAGCAGTACTTC
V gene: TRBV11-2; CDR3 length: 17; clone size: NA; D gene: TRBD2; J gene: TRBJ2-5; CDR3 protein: CASSSGRRSSGQETQYF; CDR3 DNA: TGTGCCAGCAGCTCCGGGCGAAGGTCTAGCGGGCAAGAGACCCAGTACTTC
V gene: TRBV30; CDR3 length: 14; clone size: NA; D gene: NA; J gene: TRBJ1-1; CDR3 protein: CAWRPDRLNTEAFF; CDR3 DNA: TGTGCCTGGAGACCGGACAGACTGAACACTGAAGCTTTCTTT
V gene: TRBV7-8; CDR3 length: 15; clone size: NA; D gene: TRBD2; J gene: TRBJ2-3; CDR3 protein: CASEWEGPHTDTQYF; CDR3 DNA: TGTGCCAGCGAATGGGAGGGGCCACACACAGATACGCAGTATTTT
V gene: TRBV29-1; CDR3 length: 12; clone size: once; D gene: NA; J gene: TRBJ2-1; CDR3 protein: CSVEDLGTWQFF; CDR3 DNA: TGCAGCGTTGAAGATCTTGGAACGTGGCAGTTCTTC
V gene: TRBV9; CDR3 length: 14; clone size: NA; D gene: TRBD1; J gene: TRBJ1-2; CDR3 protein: CASSSGTGSYGYTF; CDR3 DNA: TGTGCCAGCAGTTCCGGGACAGGGTCTTATGGCTACACCTTC
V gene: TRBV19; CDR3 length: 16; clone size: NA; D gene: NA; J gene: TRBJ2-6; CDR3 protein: CASSMAGVGGANVLTF; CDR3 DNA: TGTGCCAGTAGTATGGCAGGGGTTGGTGGGGCCAACGTCCTGACTTTC
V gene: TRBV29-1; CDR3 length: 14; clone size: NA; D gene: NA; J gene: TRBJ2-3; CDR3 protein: CSARIGLVTDTQYF; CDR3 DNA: TGCAGCGCCCGAATAGGGTTAGTCACAGATACGCAGTATTTT
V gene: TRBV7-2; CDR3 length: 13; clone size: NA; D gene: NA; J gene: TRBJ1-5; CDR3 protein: CASSSRTDQPQHF; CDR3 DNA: TGTGCCAGCAGCTCGCGGACAGATCAGCCCCAGCATTTT
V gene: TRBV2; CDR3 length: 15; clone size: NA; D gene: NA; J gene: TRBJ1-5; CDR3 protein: CASSEIGGPGLTQHF; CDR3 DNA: TGTGCCAGCAGTGAAATTGGGGGCCCGGGGCTGACCCAGCATTTT
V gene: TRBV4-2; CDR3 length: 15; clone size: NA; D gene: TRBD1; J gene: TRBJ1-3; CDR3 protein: CASSATGVSGNTIYF; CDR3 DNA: TGTGCCAGCAGCGCGACAGGGGTCTCTGGAAACACCATATATTTT
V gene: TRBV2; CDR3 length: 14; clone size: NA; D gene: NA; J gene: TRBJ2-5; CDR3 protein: CASIQNRVRETQYF; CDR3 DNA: TGTGCCAGCATTCAAAACAGGGTGAGAGAGACCCAGTACTTC